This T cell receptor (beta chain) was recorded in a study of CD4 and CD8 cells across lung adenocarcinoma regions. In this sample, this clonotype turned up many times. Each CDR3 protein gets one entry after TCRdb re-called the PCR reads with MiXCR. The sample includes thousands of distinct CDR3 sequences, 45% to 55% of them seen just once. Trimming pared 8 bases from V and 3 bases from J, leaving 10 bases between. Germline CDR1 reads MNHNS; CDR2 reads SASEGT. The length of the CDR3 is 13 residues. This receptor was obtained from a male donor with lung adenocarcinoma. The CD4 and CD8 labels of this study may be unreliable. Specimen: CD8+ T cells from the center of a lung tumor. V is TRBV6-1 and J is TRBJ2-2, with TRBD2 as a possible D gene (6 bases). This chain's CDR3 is CASLGGYTGELFF. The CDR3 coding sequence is TGTGCCAGCCTTGGGGGGTACACCGGGGAGCTGTTTTTT.